Following are 32 T cell receptor beta chains from one sample sequenced in a study of blood T cell repertoires in COVID-19. Produced via immunoSEQ multiplex PCR; TCRdb's table is partial and in-frame only. The profile shows roughly 120,000 clones, approximately 81% of them singletons. Sequenced sample: peripheral blood. These receptors originate from a man aged 40-55 years with acute or convalescent COVID-19.

The chain links TRBV5-1 to TRBJ1-6; D is undetermined. The germline CDR1 and CDR2 sequences are SGHRS and YFSETQ. This CDR3 is built from 15 residues. V was cut by 0 bases and J by 5 bases, with 9 bases left in between. CDR3 protein: CASSLATGDNSPLHF. CDR3 nucleotide sequence: TGCGCCAGCAGCTTGGCCACCGGGGATAATTCACCCCTCCACTTT.

This chain links TRBV20-1 with TRBJ1-2; D ambiguous. In germline, CDR1 is DFQATT, CDR2 SNEGSKA (reference sequence). The CDR3 consists of 11 residues. V lost 1 base and J lost 8, with 8 bases in between. The CDR3 bases are TGCAGTGCTAGAGGTCGGTACGGCTACACCTTC. It is translated as CSARGRYGYTF.

The chain uses TRBV23-1 and TRBJ2-1; 11 positions match TRBD2. TRBV23-1 is given ORF status, its function remaining uncertain. V lost 0 bases, J lost 4 bases, and 8 bases stayed unmatched. The CDR3 totals 18 residues. The CDR3 loop is CASSQSAHTSGGYNEQFF. The CDR3, as DNA: TGCGCCAGCAGTCAATCGGCCCATACTAGCGGGGGTTACAATGAGCAGTTCTTC.

This chain uses TRBV6-5 with TRBJ2-7, with 11 bases that match TRBD2. V lost 0 bases and J lost 0; bases outside the gene matches: 1. CDR3 size: 16 residues. CDR1 is MNHEY, CDR2 SVGAGI, per germline. The CDR3: CASSYSSGGASYEQYF. The CDR3 DNA is TGTGCCAGCAGTTACTCTAGCGGGGGGGCCTCCTACGAGCAGTACTTC.

The chain uses TRBV5-1 and TRBJ2-5; 7 nucleotides match TRBD1. The length of the CDR3 is 19 residues. V shed 0 bases, J shed 2 bases, and the junction held 16 bases outside the gene matches. Germline-derived CDR1 and CDR2 are SGHRS and YFSETQ. CDR3 sequence: CASSLADAGGSSEQETQYF. The DNA of the CDR3 is TGCGCCAGCAGCTTGGCCGATGCAGGGGGATCGAGTGAGCAAGAGACCCAGTACTTC. The variable domain in full, completed from reference TRBV5-1 and TRBJ2-5, reads KAGVTQTPRYLIKTRGQQVTLSCSPISGHRSVSWYQQTPGQGLQFLFEYFSETQRNKGNFPGRFSGRQFSNSRSEMNVSTLELGDSALYLCASSLADAGGSSEQETQYFGPGTRLLVL.

J is TRBJ2-2 and V is TRBV6-5, with 9 bases fitting TRBD2. Unmatched junction bases numbered 7, after V lost 9 bases and J lost 5 bases. The CDR3 totals 14 residues. CDR1 is MNHEY, CDR2 SVGAGI, per germline. Here the CDR3 reads CASYGGGETGELFF. In DNA form, the CDR3 reads TGTGCCAGTTACGGCGGGGGGGAGACCGGGGAGCTGTTTTTT.

The genes are TRBV28 and TRBJ2-6; D is ambiguous. Trimming shortened V by 6 bases and J by 1 base, and 4 bases separated the two germline ends. This CDR3 contains 13 residues. Germline values: CDR1 MDHEN, CDR2 SYDVKM. In DNA form, the CDR3 reads TGTGCCAGCAGGCGGTCTGGGGCCAACGTCCTGACTTTC. Its protein product is CASRRSGANVLTF.

The rearrangement joins TRBV19 to TRBJ1-2, with D possibly being TRBD1 (6 bases). The CDR3 is 18 residues long. Trimming took 6 bases from V and 4 from J, leaving 27 bases between them. Germline CDR1 and CDR2: LNHDA and SQIVND (reference sequence). The CDR3 DNA reads TGTGCCAGTAGCGAACCCGAGGGACACCCATCACTGGGCTATGGCTACACCTTC. It yields the protein CASSEPEGHPSLGYGYTF.

The rearrangement links TRBV7-9 to TRBJ2-6; D is uncertain. Germline CDR1 is SEHNR and CDR2 is FQNEAQ (reference sequence). The V end was cut by 3 bases, the J end by 3 bases, with 12 bases between. This CDR3 has 16 amino acids. The CDR3 region has the DNA TGTGCCAGCAGCTTTGCGTTAGGAGTTGGGGCCAACGTCCTGACTTTC. Its protein product is CASSFALGVGANVLTF.

On this clone itself: The sample holds other DNA sequences that translate to the same CDR3. V usage is TRBV6-5 and J usage is TRBJ1-4, with D maybe TRBD1 (5 bases). The V end lost 6 bases, the J end lost 6 bases, and 11 bases lay between the germline ends. The CDR3 extends over 13 amino acids. From germline, CDR1 is MNHEY and CDR2 SVGAGI. CDR3 loop: CASSRDRDEKLFF. The DNA of the CDR3 is TGTGCCAGCAGCAGGGATAGGGATGAAAAACTGTTTTTT.

This clone occurred many times. This CDR3 is also generated by other DNA sequences in the sample. The chain carries TRBV5-6 and TRBJ2-2; maybe TRBD1 (5 bases). The CDR3 extends over 15 amino acids. Germline V gene data show CDR1 as SGHDT and CDR2 as YYEEEE. V was trimmed by 0 bases and J by 3 bases, leaving 9 bases between them. This CDR3 is CASSLVQGDTGELFF. The CDR3 nucleotides read TGTGCCAGCAGCTTGGTTCAGGGTGACACCGGGGAGCTGTTTTTT.

V usage is TRBV18 and J usage is TRBJ2-1, with D possibly being TRBD2 (6 bases). Per germline, CDR1 KGHSH and CDR2 LQKENI. This CDR3 comprises 15 residues. V was pared by 6 bases and J by 6 bases, with 18 bases between. The CDR3 DNA is TGTGCCAGCTCGCCTTGGAGCGGAGGGGTCAATGAGCAGTTCTTC. It is translated as CASSPWSGGVNEQFF. Full variable domain (missing parts from reference TRBV18 and TRBJ2-1): NAGVMQNPRHLVRRRGQEARLRCSPMKGHSHVYWYRQLPEEGLKFMVYLQKENIIDESGMPKERFSAEFPKEGPSILRIQQVVRGDSAAYFCASSPWSGGVNEQFFGPGTRLTVL.

The rearrangement uses TRBV9 and TRBJ2-7, with 7 nucleotides matching TRBD2. Germline trimming cut 2 bases from V and 6 bases from J; bases unmatched to any gene: 8. Germline V CDR1 and CDR2: SGDLS, YYNGEE. The CDR3 has 14 amino acids. This CDR3 is CASSVSGTTGEQYF. DNA for the CDR3: TGTGCCAGCAGCGTCTCCGGGACTACTGGCGAGCAGTACTTC.

J is TRBJ2-2 and V is TRBV18; D is unclear. This CDR3 contains 14 residues. V was trimmed by 3 bases and J by 1 base, leaving 6 bases between them. Germline V gene data show CDR1 as KGHSH and CDR2 as LQKENI. CDR3 coding DNA: TGTGCCAGCTCACCTGCTATGAACACCGGGGAGCTGTTTTTT. Its translation: CASSPAMNTGELFF.

The J gene is TRBJ2-3, the V gene TRBV6-2 or TRBV6-3; no clear D gene. Trimming stripped 5 bases from V and 4 bases from J, with 7 bases between. The CDR3 sequence is 12 residues long. The germline V gene has CDR1 MNHEY and CDR2 SVGEGT. CDR3 in amino acids: CASSILADTQYF. The CDR3 nucleotides are TGTGCCAGCAGTATTTTAGCAGATACGCAGTATTTT.

This clone is a singleton in its sample. V and J are TRBV3-1 (or the pseudogene TRBV3-2) and TRBJ1-6; a possible D gene is TRBD1 (5 bases). The CDR3 spans 16 residues. V was clipped by 5 bases and J by 0 bases, with 11 bases between them. Germline V gives CDR1 LGHDT, CDR2 YNNKEL (reference sequence). The CDR3 DNA is TGTGCCAGCAGCTCCTCAGGGCGCTCCTATAATTCACCCCTCCACTTT. Translation gives CASSSSGRSYNSPLHF.

This clone was counted between two and nine times. The chain links TRBV4-3 to TRBJ2-3; perhaps TRBD2 as D (5 bases). The CDR3 contains 17 residues. CDR1 and CDR2 from the germline V gene are LGHNA and YSLEER. Trimming left V 3 bases short and J 8 bases short, with 24 bases between. Here the CDR3 reads CASSHGGFGPSRSTQYF. Written as DNA, the CDR3 is TGCGCCAGCAGCCACGGAGGTTTCGGTCCCTCGCGGAGTACGCAGTATTTT.

As regards this clone: Other DNA sequences in the sample encode the same CDR3. The V gene is TRBV18, the J gene TRBJ1-1; no clear D gene. Germline values: CDR1 KGHSH, CDR2 LQKENI. This CDR3 has 14 residues. Trimming pared 1 base from V and 1 base from J, leaving 7 bases between. The CDR3 sequence: CASSPQGGNTEAFF. CDR3 coding DNA: TGTGCCAGCTCACCACAGGGAGGGAACACTGAAGCTTTCTTT.

The chain recombines TRBV13 with TRBJ1-3; D perhaps matches TRBD1 (5 bases). The CDR3 has 15 residues. V was trimmed by 0 bases and J by 2 bases, leaving 8 bases between them. Germline assignment: CDR1 PRHDT and CDR2 FYEKMQ (reference sequence). Here the CDR3 DNA reads TGTGCCAGCAGCTTAGGGGCCAGGGCTGGAAACACCATATATTTT. This encodes CASSLGARAGNTIYF. Supplemented by reference TRBV13 and TRBJ1-3, the full variable domain reads AAGVIQSPRHLIKEKRETATLKCYPIPRHDTVYWYQQGPGQDPQFLISFYEKMQSDKGSIPDRFSAQQFSDYHSELNMSSLELGDSALYFCASSLGARAGNTIYFGEGSWLTVV.

The chain carries TRBV5-4 and TRBJ2-3; 7 nucleotides match TRBD2. Germline values: CDR1 SGHNT, CDR2 YYREEE (reference sequence). V dropped 4 bases and J dropped 0; count of bases not matched to a gene: 2. The CDR3 totals 14 residues. CDR3 region: CASSHSGSTDTQYF. CDR3 in DNA: TGTGCCAGCAGCCATAGCGGGAGCACAGATACGCAGTATTTT.

This rearrangement joins TRBV7-6 to TRBJ1-6; 9 nucleotides align to TRBD1. The trim removed 6 bases at V and 7 bases at J, leaving 10 bases unmatched. CDR1 and CDR2 from the germline V gene are SGHVS and FNYEAQ. CDR3 length equals 16 residues. CDR3 amino acids: CASSRTGTGKNSPLHF. The DNA for the CDR3 is TGTGCCAGCAGTCGAACCGGGACAGGGAAAAATTCACCCCTCCACTTT.

Comment on this clone: Given the absence of the conserved phenylalanine or tryptophan at the CDR3 end, a read error is likely. No DNA is shown, since the ends of the CDR3 on it are uncertain; the CDR3 is the one TCRdb lists. This chain links TRBV28 with TRBJ1-6; no check of the table's D call, TRBD1, against the DNA was made. With termini counted, the CDR3 has 8 amino acids. Germline V gene sequence: CDR1 MDHEN, CDR2 SYDVKM. CDR3: CASSHHPQ.

This clone has a single count. The V gene is TRBV11-2, the J gene TRBJ2-7; D call uncertain. This CDR3 is 13 amino acids long. The germline V and J ends were trimmed by 3 bases and 1 base, with 7 bases remaining between them. Germline assignment: CDR1 SGHAT and CDR2 FQNNGV. The CDR3 here is CASSFHSSYEQYF. For the CDR3, the DNA is TGTGCCAGCAGCTTTCACAGTTCCTACGAGCAGTACTTC.

The V call is TRBV14, the J call TRBJ2-3; TRBD2 aligns across 10 bases. Germline V CDR1 and CDR2: SGHDN, FVKESK. J was trimmed by 0 bases and V by 4 bases; bases with no gene match: 1. The CDR3 has 15 residues. The CDR3 DNA reads as TGTGCCAGCAGCCTACTAGCGGGGAGCACAGATACGCAGTATTTT. Translating it yields CASSLLAGSTDTQYF.

CDR3 residues: CASSVWGADTDTQYF. The CDR3 coding sequence is TGTGCCAGCAGCGTCTGGGGAGCGGACACAGATACGCAGTATTTT. The chain carries TRBV9 and TRBJ2-3; D may be TRBD2 (5 bases). The V gene's germline CDR1 is SGDLS and CDR2 YYNGEE. The CDR3 totals 15 residues. Trimming left V 2 bases short and J 2 bases short, with 12 bases between.

V is TRBV4-1 and J is TRBJ1-5; TRBD1 might be the D (6 bases). Trimming shortened V by 3 bases and J by 11 bases, and 14 bases separated the two germline ends. The germline CDR1 and CDR2 sequences are MGHRA and YSYEKL. There are 13 residues in the CDR3. The CDR3 DNA sequence: TGCGCCAGCAGCCATCAACAGGGTCTGGCCCAGCATTTT. Its protein is CASSHQQGLAQHF.

This clone was counted a few times. The V call is TRBV12-3 or TRBV12-4, the J call TRBJ2-1; possibly TRBD2 for D (6 bases). The CDR3 covers 13 residues. V shed 6 bases and J shed 6 bases, with 12 bases lying between them. CDR3 bases: TGTGCCAGCAGCTTCATCGGGGGCAATGAGCAGTTCTTC. It specifies CASSFIGGNEQFF.

The chain has TRBV18 and TRBJ1-1, with 7 bases aligning to TRBD1. Trimming cost V 1 base and J 1 base; bases outside gene matches: 0. Germline V lookup: CDR1 KGHSH, CDR2 LQKENI. The CDR3 extends over 14 amino acids. Here the CDR3 reads CASSPRTGNTEAFF. The CDR3 nucleotides read TGTGCCAGCTCACCACGGACAGGGAACACTGAAGCTTTCTTT.

The rearrangement uses TRBV18 and TRBJ2-1; the D gene is possibly TRBD2 (6 bases). V lost 3 bases and J lost 8, with 11 bases in between. CDR3 size: 13 residues. The germline V gene has CDR1 KGHSH and CDR2 LQKENI. The CDR3 nucleotides are TGTGCCAGCTCACCTAGGGGACTCCATGAGCAGTTCTTC. Translating gives CASSPRGLHEQFF.

CDR3 in amino acids: CASSIVPSGAINEQFF. CDR3 sequence (DNA): TGTGCCAGTAGTATAGTTCCTAGCGGGGCCATCAATGAGCAGTTCTTC. The V gene is TRBV19, the J gene TRBJ2-1, with 9 bases matching TRBD2. CDR3 length: 16 amino acids. The germline V gene has CDR1 LNHDA and CDR2 SQIVND (reference sequence). V shed 1 base, J shed 6 bases, and the junction held 7 bases outside the gene matches.

V usage is TRBV7-2 and J usage is TRBJ2-5, with D possibly matching TRBD1 (6 bases). The CDR3 is 15 residues long. Per the germline V gene, CDR1 is SGHTA and CDR2 is FQGNSA. The ends were cut back, 1 base at V and 4 bases at J, with 13 bases in the middle. CDR3 coding DNA: TGTGCCAGCAGCTTAGAGGGGGTCAGGGGAGAGACCCAGTACTTC. Translated: CASSLEGVRGETQYF.

Only a few counts were recorded for this clone. This chain uses TRBV7-9 with TRBJ2-1; D perhaps matches TRBD2 (6 bases). The CDR3 has 15 amino acids. Germline V gene lookup returns CDR1 SEHNR and CDR2 FQNEAQ (reference sequence). V gave up 4 bases and J gave up 5 bases, with 15 bases separating them. The CDR3 DNA reads TGTGCCAGCAGCTACCGCCGGGACTTCGACAATGAGCAGTTCTTC. It codes for CASSYRRDFDNEQFF.